This T cell receptor beta chain was found in a study of shared clonotypes between healthy human individuals. As regards this clone: Its antigen is still unknown.

Sequencing used immunoSEQ multiplex PCR; TCRdb keeps in-frame clones, though not all of them. The sample includes roughly 1,500,000 clones, around 98% seen only once; the top ten take roughly 0.42%. This CDR3 has 18 residues. V gave up 3 bases and J gave up 2 bases; unmatched junction bases: 8. Germline assignment: CDR1 MDHEN and CDR2 SYDVKM. Study results and limitations: Though the depth was large, rarefaction showed that sorted-subset sequencing was incomplete. Generally, naive subsets came out with larger estimated richness than memory subsets.

What was sequenced was naive CD4+ T cells sorted from blood. Indicated subset: CD45RA+ positively selected. V usage is TRBV28 and J usage is TRBJ2-6; 9 nucleotides line up with TRBD1. The origin of this receptor is a man aged 25 to 40 in good health. The CDR3 DNA reads as TGTGCCAGCAGTTTTAGTCGGACAGGGGACACTGGGGCCAACGTCCTGACTTTC. As protein: CASSFSRTGDTGANVLTF.